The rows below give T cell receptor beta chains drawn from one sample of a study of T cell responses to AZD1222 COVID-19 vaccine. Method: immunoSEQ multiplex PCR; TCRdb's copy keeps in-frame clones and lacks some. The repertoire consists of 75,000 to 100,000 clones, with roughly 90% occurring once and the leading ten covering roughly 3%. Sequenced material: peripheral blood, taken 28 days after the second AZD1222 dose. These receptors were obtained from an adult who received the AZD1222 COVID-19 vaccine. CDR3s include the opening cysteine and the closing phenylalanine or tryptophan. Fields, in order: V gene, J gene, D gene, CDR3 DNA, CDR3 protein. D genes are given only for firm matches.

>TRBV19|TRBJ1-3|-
TGTGCCAGTAGTAGCGCAGGGGCTGGAAACACCATATATTTT
CASSSAGAGNTIYF
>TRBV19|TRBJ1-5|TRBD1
TGTGCCAGCAGACAGGGAGTGAGGCAGCCCCAGCATTTT
CASRQGVRQPQHF
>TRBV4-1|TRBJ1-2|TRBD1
TGCGCCAGCAGCCAAGGGCAGGGGGCGGGAGTCTATGGCTACACCTTC
CASSQGQGAGVYGYTF
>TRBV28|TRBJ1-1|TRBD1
TGTGCCAGCAGTCGCGACAGGGGTTCTGAAGCTTTCTTT
CASSRDRGSEAFF
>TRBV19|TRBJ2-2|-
TGTGCCAGTAGTCCCGCTGGAGAGGAGCTGTTTTTT
CASSPAGEELFF
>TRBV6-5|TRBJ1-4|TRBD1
TGTGCCAGCAGGTCCGACAGGGCGGCGGAAAAACTGTTTTTT
CASRSDRAAEKLFF
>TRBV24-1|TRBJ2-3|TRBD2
TGTGCCACCAGTGATTTCTTTAGCGGGGGGGGGCAGTATTTT
CATSDFFSGGGQYF
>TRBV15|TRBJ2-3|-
TGTGCCACCAGCAGAGATCAGTCCCGCGGGTTCACAGATACGCAGTATTTT
CATSRDQSRGFTDTQYF
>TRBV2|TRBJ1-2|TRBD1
TGTGCCAGCAGCCCAAGGACAGGGTACTATGGCTACACCTTC
CASSPRTGYYGYTF
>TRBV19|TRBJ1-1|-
TGTGCCAGTAGTATTGCGGATTCCTCTAGGGCGAGGGCTGAAGCTTTCTTT
CASSIADSSRARAEAFF
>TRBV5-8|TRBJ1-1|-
TGTGCCAGCAGCTTGGGTCAGCGGAACACTGAAGCTTTCTTT
CASSLGQRNTEAFF
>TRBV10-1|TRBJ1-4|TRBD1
TGCGCCAGCAGTGACGCCGGGACAGGGAATGAAAAACTGTTTTTT
CASSDAGTGNEKLFF
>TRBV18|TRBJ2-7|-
TGTGCCAGCTCAACGCCCTACGAGCAGTACTTC
CASSTPYEQYF
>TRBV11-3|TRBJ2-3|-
TGTGCCAGCAGCAACCCTTTTGAGGACACGGACACAGATACGCAGTATTTT
CASSNPFEDTDTDTQYF